The clone carrying this T cell receptor beta chain has just a few counts. This specimen belongs to a study of shared clonotypes between healthy human individuals. The V end was cut by 4 bases, the J end by 8 bases, with 12 bases between. This CDR3 region has 13 residues. CDR1 is MDHEN and CDR2 is SYDVKM in the germline V gene. The method was immunoSEQ multiplex PCR; TCRdb's version includes in-frame clones alone and lacks a portion of them. The sample consists of approximately 500,000 clones, 60% to 80% of them appearing once. This clonotype was sampled from a woman aged 40-49 years in good health. Some clones in this sample may be carry-over from other donors' samples. The specimen was PBMCs. The chain joins TRBV28 to TRBJ2-1; D unclear. The CDR3 is CASSSTQWYEQFF. The CDR3 DNA is TGTGCCAGCAGTTCCACACAGTGGTATGAGCAGTTCTTC.